This passage covers 3 T cell receptor beta chains from one sample sequenced in a study of OX40 agonist ivuxolimab in advanced cancers. Repertoires were generated with immunoSEQ multiplex PCR, while TCRdb's copy carries only in-frame clones and drops some. The sample lists 90,000 or so clones, approximately 92% occurring once. Sequencing was performed on CD4+ or CD8+ T cells sorted from blood, taken in a trial of the OX40 agonist ivuxolimab. Source of these receptors: an adult with an advanced solid tumor such as melanoma, head and neck, liver or kidney cancer.

V and J are TRBV30 and TRBJ2-7; D might be TRBD2 (5 bases). Looked up from germline, CDR1 is GTSNPN and CDR2 is SVGIG (reference sequence). V was shortened by 5 bases and J by 6 bases, with 14 bases between the two germline ends. This CDR3 contains 12 residues. The CDR3 protein is CAWSSGGPEQYF. The CDR3 DNA reads TGTGCCTGGTCCTCTGGAGGCCCCGAGCAGTACTTC.

The chain joins TRBV9 to TRBJ2-3; perhaps TRBD2 as D (6 bases). Deletions cut 0 bases from V and 4 bases from J, with 9 bases between. CDR1 SGDLS and CDR2 YYNGEE come from the germline V gene. This CDR3 is built from 14 residues. The CDR3 here is CASSVASAADTQYF. The CDR3 DNA sequence: TGTGCCAGCAGCGTAGCTAGCGCGGCAGATACGCAGTATTTT. Full variable domain (remainder filled in from reference TRBV9 and TRBJ2-3): DSGVTQTPKHLITATGQRVTLRCSPRSGDLSVYWYQQSLDQGLQFLIQYYNGEERAKGNILERFSAQQFPDLHSELNLSSLELGDSALYFCASSVASAADTQYFGPGTRLTVL.

The rearrangement links TRBV7-2 to TRBJ2-5; D uncertain. The germline V gene encodes CDR1 SGHTA and CDR2 FQGNSA. There are 12 residues in the CDR3. Trimming pared 1 base from V and 3 bases from J, leaving 3 bases between. The CDR3 is CASSLVEETQYF. CDR3 DNA sequence: TGTGCCAGCAGCTTAGTAGAAGAGACCCAGTACTTC.